This T cell receptor beta chain was sequenced for a study of cytomegalovirus exposure and HLA in healthy donors. Findings and caveats of the study: Later analysis associated a missense DCLRE1C variant with TCR beta V- and J-gene trimming. According to reports, the classifier identified cytomegalovirus status with high specificity and sensitivity.

Primers: 60 Vbeta forward and 13 Jbeta reverse. TCRdb's copy holds only in-frame clones and misses some; the assay was immunoSEQ multiplex PCR. The sample includes around 170,000 clones, more than 75% seen only once; the top ten take about 0.78%. The V gene's germline CDR1 is LNHDA and CDR2 SQIVND (reference sequence). V was pared by 3 bases and J by 0 bases, with 5 bases between. The CDR3 consists of 13 residues. Notes on this clone: Antigen unknown. This specimen includes other DNA sequences encoding the same CDR3.

The rearrangement links TRBV19 to TRBJ1-1; no reliable D call. This receptor was taken from a woman younger than 30 in good health and CMV-seronegative. Material: PBMCs. The CDR3 bases are TGTGCCAGTAGTATTTCCTTGAACACTGAAGCTTTCTTT. Translating it yields CASSISLNTEAFF. Together with reference TRBV19 and TRBJ1-1, the CDR3 gives the full variable domain: DGGITQSPKYLFRKEGQNVTLSCEQNLNHDAMYWYRQDPGQGLRLIYYSQIVNDFQKGDIAEGYSVSREKKESFPLTVTSAQKNPTAFYLCASSISLNTEAFFGQGTRLTVV.